A single sample gave rise to the 32 T cell receptor beta chains below, sequenced in a study of blood T cell repertoires in COVID-19. Method: immunoSEQ multiplex PCR; TCRdb's copy keeps in-frame clones and lacks some. The table includes approximately 30,000 clones, 90% detected once. Sequenced sample: peripheral blood. These receptors were taken from a man aged 65 to 79 with active or convalescent COVID-19.

This chain links TRBV2 with TRBJ1-1, with TRBD1 identical over 8 bases. Germline trimming cut 6 bases from V and 4 bases from J; bases unmatched to any gene: 4. This CDR3 has 13 amino acids. CDR1 and CDR2 (germline): SNHLY, FYNNEI. The CDR3 region is CASRVQGGTEAFF. The CDR3 nucleotides are TGTGCCAGCAGGGTACAGGGGGGCACTGAAGCTTTCTTT.

The J gene is TRBJ2-1, the V gene TRBV5-1, with D possibly TRBD1 on 5 matching bases. The CDR3 consists of 13 residues. V lost 6 bases and J 6 bases, leaving 13 bases between the germline ends. Germline V gives CDR1 SGHRS, CDR2 YFSETQ. CDR3 DNA sequence: TGCGCCAGCAAGGAAGGGGTCGGCAATGAGCAGTTCTTC. This gives the protein CASKEGVGNEQFF. Using reference TRBV5-1 and TRBJ2-1 for the parts outside the CDR3, the full variable domain is KAGVTQTPRYLIKTRGQQVTLSCSPISGHRSVSWYQQTPGQGLQFLFEYFSETQRNKGNFPGRFSGRQFSNSRSEMNVSTLELGDSALYLCASKEGVGNEQFFGPGTRLTVL.

CDR3 residues: CASSLERFPEAFF. The CDR3 DNA reads as TGTGCCAGCAGCTTAGAACGGTTTCCTGAAGCTTTCTTT. This chain joins TRBV7-9 and TRBJ1-1; D is ambiguous. The CDR3 extends over 13 amino acids. Germline loops: CDR1 SEHNR, CDR2 FQNEAQ (reference sequence). Trimming removed 1 base at V and 6 bases at J, with 9 bases between.

V usage is TRBV5-1 and J usage is TRBJ1-5; D remains ambiguous. CDR3 length: 14 residues. In germline, CDR1 is SGHRS, CDR2 YFSETQ. Trimming took 1 base from V and 2 from J, leaving 7 bases between them. The chain's CDR3 is CASSLRGGNQPQHF. CDR3 DNA sequence: TGCGCCAGCAGCTTGAGAGGAGGCAATCAGCCCCAGCATTTT.

This clone is a singleton in its sample. This chain's CDR3 is CASIESQGPGLNTEAFF. DNA for the CDR3: TGTGCCAGCATCGAAAGCCAGGGGCCCGGATTGAACACTGAAGCTTTCTTT. J is TRBJ1-1 and V is TRBV5-4; D possibly corresponds to TRBD1 (6 bases). CDR3 length: 17 residues. Germline V gene data show CDR1 as SGHNT and CDR2 as YYREEE (reference sequence). Trimming shortened V by 6 bases and J by 0 bases, and 21 bases separated the two germline ends.

This chain connects TRBV2 to TRBJ2-5, with TRBD1 matching over 7 bases. CDR3 length: 15 amino acids. The trim removed 5 bases at V and 4 bases at J, leaving 10 bases unmatched. Germline V gene sequence: CDR1 SNHLY, CDR2 FYNNEI. CDR3 residues: CASSYLTGNAETQYF. The DNA for the CDR3 is TGTGCCAGCAGTTACTTGACAGGGAATGCAGAGACCCAGTACTTC.

The chain joins TRBV28 to TRBJ2-7; possible D gene TRBD2, 6 bases. V shed 2 bases and J shed 3 bases, with 11 bases lying between them. Germline CDR1 and CDR2: MDHEN and SYDVKM. The CDR3 is made up of 14 amino acids. CDR3 protein: CASSLGGLSYEQYF. The CDR3 nucleotides are TGTGCCAGCAGTTTAGGGGGACTCAGCTACGAGCAGTACTTC.

This chain uses TRBV5-1 with TRBJ1-1; D is undetermined. The V end lost 1 base, the J end lost 5 bases, and 12 bases lay between the germline ends. Germline values: CDR1 SGHRS, CDR2 YFSETQ. CDR3 length: 14 residues. The CDR3 coding sequence is TGCGCCAGCAGCTTGAAGGGAGATGAGACTGAAGCTTTCTTT. The encoded protein is CASSLKGDETEAFF.

The J gene is TRBJ2-7, the V gene TRBV21-1; the DNA was not used to check the table's D call, TRBD2. TRBV21-1 is a pseudogene segment. The CDR3 has 13 residues. The CDR3 is CASKGLVIDEQYF. The DNA of the CDR3 is TGTGCCAGCAAGGGACTAGTGATCGACGAGCAGTACTTC.

The chain has TRBV5-6 and TRBJ1-5; a possible D gene is TRBD1 (6 bases). V was clipped by 5 bases and J by 6 bases, with 12 bases between them. The CDR3 has 13 amino acids. Germline V gives CDR1 SGHDT, CDR2 YYEEEE. The CDR3 region is CASSEGGLQPQHF. As DNA, the CDR3 is TGTGCCAGCAGTGAGGGGGGGCTTCAGCCCCAGCATTTT.

The V gene is TRBV9, the J gene TRBJ2-1, with 10 positions matching TRBD2. V was pared by 2 bases and J by 4 bases, with 9 bases of the junction left unmatched. The CDR3 extends over 17 amino acids. Germline loops: CDR1 SGDLS, CDR2 YYNGEE. CDR3 bases: TGTGCCAGCAGCGTTGGAGTAGCGGGAGGAGGTTACAATGAGCAGTTCTTC. Translation: CASSVGVAGGGYNEQFF.

This chain links TRBV25-1 with TRBJ2-6, with 10 nucleotides matching TRBD2. This CDR3 has 17 residues. Per germline, CDR1 MGHDK and CDR2 SYGVNS. V was pared by 8 bases and J by 0 bases, with 7 bases of the junction left unmatched. CDR3 sequence reads: CASCPSGGASGANVLTF. DNA for the CDR3: TGTGCCAGCTGCCCCAGCGGGGGGGCCTCTGGGGCCAACGTCCTGACTTTC.

The chain couples TRBV27 to TRBJ2-1; 11 bases match TRBD2. The trim removed 0 bases at V and 8 bases at J, leaving 6 bases unmatched. The CDR3 consists of 16 residues. CDR1 and CDR2 (germline): MNHEY, SMNVEV (reference sequence). CDR3 sequence (DNA): TGTGCCAGCAGTTTATCTAGCGGGAGGGCCACCGATGAGCAGTTCTTC. This codes for CASSLSSGRATDEQFF.

The chain employs TRBV6-5 and TRBJ2-2; 7 nucleotides agree with TRBD1. J lost 0 bases, V lost 5 bases, and 3 bases had no gene match. Looked up from germline, CDR1 is MNHEY and CDR2 is SVGAGI. This CDR3 has 15 amino acids. The CDR3 region has the DNA TGTGCCAGCAGTCAGGACAGGTCGAACACCGGGGAGCTGTTTTTT. Protein product: CASSQDRSNTGELFF.

This clone was seen a single time. The chain links TRBV9 to TRBJ2-2, with a possible D match to TRBD2 (6 bases). V was clipped by 5 bases and J by 3 bases, with 11 bases between them. The CDR3 is 14 amino acids. Germline loops: CDR1 SGDLS, CDR2 YYNGEE. The CDR3 DNA reads as TGTGCCAGCAGGGTTAGCGGCTACACCGGGGAGCTGTTTTTT. It translates to CASRVSGYTGELFF.

The chain joins TRBV7-2 to TRBJ1-3; D unclear. V gave up 1 base and J gave up 9 bases, with 10 bases separating them. The CDR3 is made up of 13 amino acids. Germline V lookup: CDR1 SGHTA, CDR2 FQGNSA. The CDR3: CASSLDRSSTIYF. CDR3 DNA: TGTGCCAGCAGCTTAGACAGATCCTCCACCATATATTTT.

The V gene is TRBV7-9, the J gene TRBJ1-4; tentative D call: TRBD1 (5 bases). The CDR3 is made up of 15 amino acids. CDR1 and CDR2 (germline): SEHNR, FQNEAQ (reference sequence). Trimming left V 5 bases short and J 4 bases short, with 14 bases between. CDR3 sequence: CASSQRGHFNEKLFF. CDR3 nucleotide sequence: TGTGCCAGCAGCCAGCGAGGACATTTTAATGAAAAACTGTTTTTT.

This rearrangement joins TRBV5-1 to TRBJ2-7; TRBD1 aligns across 7 bases. Germline loops: CDR1 SGHRS, CDR2 YFSETQ. V dropped 4 bases and J dropped 10; count of bases not matched to a gene: 5. The CDR3 sequence is 11 residues long. The CDR3 here is CASSLGQFQYF. CDR3 sequence (DNA): TGCGCCAGCAGCCTGGGACAGTTTCAGTACTTC. Together with reference TRBV5-1 and TRBJ2-7, the CDR3 gives the full variable domain: KAGVTQTPRYLIKTRGQQVTLSCSPISGHRSVSWYQQTPGQGLQFLFEYFSETQRNKGNFPGRFSGRQFSNSRSEMNVSTLELGDSALYLCASSLGQFQYFGPGTRLTVT.

The genes are TRBV9 and TRBJ1-3, with 8 positions matching TRBD1. V gave up 4 bases and J gave up 6 bases; unmatched junction bases: 6. Germline V gene data show CDR1 as SGDLS and CDR2 as YYNGEE. The CDR3 contains 14 residues. CDR3 nucleotides: TGTGCCAGCAGCTCGACAGGGGCAGCAAACACCATATATTTT. Translation: CASSSTGAANTIYF.

The chain employs TRBV19 and TRBJ2-1, with 8 nucleotides matching TRBD2. The CDR3 sequence is 17 residues long. V shed 4 bases and J 2 bases; nucleotides not matched to a gene: 10. Germline-derived CDR1 and CDR2 are LNHDA and SQIVND (reference sequence). The CDR3 sequence is CASSTAATSGPYNEQFF. DNA of the CDR3: TGTGCCAGTAGTACCGCCGCCACTAGCGGCCCCTACAATGAGCAGTTCTTC. Full variable domain (remainder filled in from reference TRBV19 and TRBJ2-1): DGGITQSPKYLFRKEGQNVTLSCEQNLNHDAMYWYRQDPGQGLRLIYYSQIVNDFQKGDIAEGYSVSREKKESFPLTVTSAQKNPTAFYLCASSTAATSGPYNEQFFGPGTRLTVL.

The chain uses TRBV14 and TRBJ1-2; no firm D call. Between the trimmed V and J ends, which lost 4 bases and 4 bases, there was a span of 13 bases. Looked up from germline, CDR1 is SGHDN and CDR2 is FVKESK. The CDR3 consists of 14 residues. This chain's CDR3 is CASSLEAPFYGYTF. As DNA, the CDR3 is TGTGCCAGCAGCCTCGAGGCCCCGTTCTATGGCTACACCTTC.

This clone was detected once. The V call is TRBV18, the J call TRBJ1-1; D gene unclear. Germline CDR1 KGHSH, CDR2 LQKENI. V lost 3 bases to trimming and J lost 2 bases, with 10 bases between them. The CDR3 runs to 14 residues. CDR3 nucleotide sequence: TGTGCCAGCTCACCGCTCGGGAGCAACACTGAAGCTTTCTTT. Amino acid sequence: CASSPLGSNTEAFF.

V usage is TRBV6-8 and J usage is TRBJ2-7, with a possible D match to TRBD1 (6 bases). Trimming removed 0 bases from V and 1 base from J, with 10 bases in between. Germline V gene data show CDR1 as MNHGY and CDR2 as SAAAGT. CDR3 length: 15 residues. The CDR3: CASSYSRTVSYEQYF. As DNA, the CDR3 is TGTGCCAGCAGTTACTCTAGGACAGTGTCCTACGAGCAGTACTTC.

The chain employs TRBV7-3 and TRBJ1-1, with a tentative D call TRBD1 (5 bases). Germline V gene sequence: CDR1 SGHTA, CDR2 FQGTGA. The CDR3 contains 13 residues. Trimming removed 7 bases from V and 2 bases from J, with 11 bases in between. The CDR3 DNA reads as TGTGCCAGCAACCAGGGCCGTAACACTGAAGCTTTCTTT. The encoded protein is CASNQGRNTEAFF. The full variable domain, with the rest looked up from reference TRBV7-3 and TRBJ1-1, is GAGVSQTPSNKVTEKGKYVELRCDPISGHTALYWYRQSLGQGPEFLIYFQGTGAADDSGLPNDRFFAVRPEGSVSTLKIQRTERGDSAVYLCASNQGRNTEAFFGQGTRLTVV.

The chain links TRBV27 to TRBJ1-4; 10 nucleotides line up with TRBD1. Germline V lookup: CDR1 MNHEY, CDR2 SMNVEV (reference sequence). This CDR3 contains 23 residues. With V trimmed by 1 base and J by 0 bases, 20 bases remained unmatched. CDR3 residues: CASSLFDCLGLGQGFATNEKLFF. The CDR3 DNA reads as TGTGCCAGCAGTTTATTCGATTGTCTAGGCCTGGGACAGGGGTTTGCAACTAATGAAAAACTGTTTTTT. The full variable domain, with the rest looked up from reference TRBV27 and TRBJ1-4, is EAQVTQNPRYLITVTGKKLTVTCSQNMNHEYMSWYRQDPGLGLRQIYYSMNVEVTDKGDVPEGYKVSRKEKRNFPLILESPSPNQTSLYFCASSLFDCLGLGQGFATNEKLFFGSGTQLSVL.

This rearrangement joins TRBV20-1 to TRBJ2-1, with a weak D call TRBD2 (6 bases). V lost 3 bases, J lost 2 bases, and 14 bases lay in between. This CDR3 has 15 residues. CDR1 and CDR2 from the germline V gene are DFQATT and SNEGSKA (reference sequence). CDR3 sequence reads: CSASLFGSTYNEQFF. In DNA form, the CDR3 reads TGCAGTGCTAGTCTTTTCGGGAGCACCTACAATGAGCAGTTCTTC.

This clone is a singleton in its sample. This chain connects TRBV6-5 to TRBJ1-3; D gene ambiguous. In germline, CDR1 is MNHEY, CDR2 SVGAGI. V lost 6 bases and J 2 bases, leaving 14 bases between the germline ends. The length of the CDR3 is 15 residues. For the CDR3, the DNA is TGTGCCAGCAGGGTCGGTTACAGTGCTGGAAACACCATATATTTT. As protein: CASRVGYSAGNTIYF.

The rearrangement uses TRBV18 and TRBJ1-2, with no clear D. Germline V lookup: CDR1 KGHSH, CDR2 LQKENI. Trimming stripped 0 bases from V and 2 bases from J, with 7 bases between. This CDR3 comprises 14 residues. The CDR3 here is CASSPPPGNYGYTF. DNA for the CDR3: TGTGCCAGCTCACCACCTCCGGGAAACTATGGCTACACCTTC.

Written as DNA, the CDR3 is TGCGCCAGCAGCTTGACAGGGGATGTTGAAAAACTGTTTTTT. Translating it yields CASSLTGDVEKLFF. V and J are TRBV5-1 and TRBJ1-4; TRBD1 agrees at 7 bases. The CDR3 is 14 residues long. V lost 1 base and J lost 7; bases outside the gene matches: 4. The germline V gene encodes CDR1 SGHRS and CDR2 YFSETQ.

The genes are TRBV6-5 and TRBJ1-1; 8 positions match TRBD1. The CDR3 is 13 residues long. Germline CDR1 MNHEY, CDR2 SVGAGI. With 5 bases clipped from V and 14 bases from J, the junction kept 13 bases outside the gene matches. The CDR3 coding sequence is TGTGCCAGCAGTCCGACAGGGGTCCCGGGGGACTTCTTT. Its translation is CASSPTGVPGDFF.

The CDR3 loop is CASSYNRGTEAFF. CDR3 coding DNA: TGTGCCAGCAGTTACAACAGGGGCACTGAAGCTTTCTTT. The chain joins TRBV6-5 to TRBJ1-1, with TRBD1 matching 7 bases. The germline CDR1 and CDR2 sequences are MNHEY and SVGAGI. This CDR3 has 13 residues. Trimming at V came to 2 bases and at J to 4 bases, leaving 1 base not matched to a gene.

The CDR3 region is CASSPASGGPYEQYF. CDR3 nucleotides: TGCGCCAGCAGCCCGGCTAGCGGGGGACCCTACGAGCAGTACTTC. The chain recombines TRBV5-1 with TRBJ2-7; TRBD2 agrees at 10 bases. V dropped 4 bases and J dropped 2; count of bases not matched to a gene: 6. CDR3 size: 15 residues. Per germline, CDR1 SGHRS and CDR2 YFSETQ. Full variable domain (missing parts from reference TRBV5-1 and TRBJ2-7): KAGVTQTPRYLIKTRGQQVTLSCSPISGHRSVSWYQQTPGQGLQFLFEYFSETQRNKGNFPGRFSGRQFSNSRSEMNVSTLELGDSALYLCASSPASGGPYEQYFGPGTRLTVT.